This is a list of T cell receptor beta chains from one sample in a study of T cells after yellow fever vaccination. Each CDR3 protein is one row after TCRdb ran MiXCR on the 5' RACE reads. The sample lists hundreds of thousands of distinct CDR3 sequences; about 12% were seen once. The source material was PBMCs, sampled on the day of the yellow fever booster vaccination. All receptors come from a man in his thirties or forties who received the YFV17D yellow fever vaccine. CDR3s include the opening cysteine and the closing phenylalanine or tryptophan. The D gene is left open where the match is weak. Expanded clones are given a class, and other clones once, few, many or no size at all.

D | J | V | size | DNA | CDR3
NA | TRBJ1-1 | TRBV7-9 | few | TGTGCCAGCAGCACGAAACAGGGTCTGAACACTGAAGCTTTCTTT | CASSTKQGLNTEAFF
NA | TRBJ2-7 | TRBV11-2 | few | TGTGCCAGCAGCTTAGGGGGGTTTTCAGACTACGAGCAGTACTTC | CASSLGGFSDYEQYF
NA | TRBJ2-5 | TRBV7-9 | NA | TGTGCCAGCAGCTCGACAGGATGGGAGACCCAGTACTTC | CASSSTGWETQYF
TRBD1 | TRBJ1-1 | TRBV7-2 | NA | TGTGCCAGCAGCAGACAGGGGGCCGCCACTGAAGCTTTCTTT | CASSRQGAATEAFF
TRBD1 | TRBJ1-5 | TRBV6-2/TRBV6-3 | NA | TGTGCCAGCAGTGCCCACGGGGACAGGGAAATGCCCCAGCATTTT | CASSAHGDREMPQHF
TRBD1 | TRBJ2-5 | TRBV20-1 | few | TGCAGTGCTAGAACCGGGACAGGGATTCAAGAGACCCAGTACTTC | CSARTGTGIQETQYF
TRBD1 | TRBJ1-4 | TRBV3-1 | many | TGTGCCAGCAGCCAAGCGACAGGGAGGAATGAAAAACTGTTTTTT | CASSQATGRNEKLFF
NA | TRBJ2-3 | TRBV28 | few | TGTGCCAGCAGTTCTACACATGATACGCAGTATTTT | CASSSTHDTQYF
NA | TRBJ2-1 | TRBV29-1 | NA | TGCAGCGCCGGAACTAGTTTCTACAATGAGCAGTTCTTC | CSAGTSFYNEQFF
NA | TRBJ2-3 | TRBV10-3 | NA | TGTGCCGGGGGTGCCGGGAACCCCCTCACAGATACGCAGTATTTT | CAGGAGNPLTDTQYF
NA | TRBJ2-4 | TRBV5-6 | NA | TGTGCCAGCAGCTTGGGAGGGGGTTCTGCCAAAAACATTCAGTACTTC | CASSLGGGSAKNIQYF
NA | TRBJ2-7 | TRBV5-6 | few | TGTGCCAGCAGCCTGGCCGGGATTAGCTCCTACGAGCAGTACTTC | CASSLAGISSYEQYF
TRBD1 | TRBJ2-7 | TRBV5-6 | few | TGTGCCAGCAGCGGTGGACAGGTCTACGAGCAGTACTTC | CASSGGQVYEQYF
TRBD2 | TRBJ2-2 | TRBV6-2/TRBV6-3 | NA | TGTGCCAGCAGTTACTCGAGGGCGGGAGTCACCGGGGAGCTGTTTTTT | CASSYSRAGVTGELFF
TRBD2 | TRBJ2-1 | TRBV5-6 | many | TGTGCCAGCAGTTCACTCGGGACTAGCGGGTACAATGAGCAGTTCTTC | CASSSLGTSGYNEQFF
TRBD2 | TRBJ2-7 | TRBV20-1 | few | TGCAGTGCTTTTCGGGGCGGGAGGTACGAGCAGTACTTC | CSAFRGGRYEQYF
NA | TRBJ2-7 | TRBV12-3/TRBV12-4 | NA | TGTGCCAGCAGTCCGCAAGCGGGACAGTACGAGCAGTACTTC | CASSPQAGQYEQYF
NA | TRBJ2-2 | TRBV27 | NA | TGTGCCAGCAGTTTGGTCCGCGGGGAGCTGTTTTTT | CASSLVRGELFF
TRBD2 | TRBJ2-1 | TRBV14 | few | TGTGCCAGCAGCCCTAGCGGGATATGGGAGCAGTTCTTC | CASSPSGIWEQFF
NA | TRBJ2-7 | TRBV11-2 | NA | TGTGCCAGCAGCTTAGATCCCCTTAGTTTCTACGAGCAGTACTTC | CASSLDPLSFYEQYF
NA | TRBJ2-1 | TRBV5-1 | many | TGCGCCAGCAGCTTGGTTCGGGGGTCTAACAATGAGCAGTTCTTC | CASSLVRGSNNEQFF
TRBD1 | TRBJ2-7 | TRBV7-2 | few | TGTGCCAGCAGCTTGCAGGGGGATTACTACGAGCAGTACTTC | CASSLQGDYYEQYF
TRBD1 | TRBJ2-7 | TRBV5-1 | NA | TGCGCCAGCAGCAAGCAACCGGGACAGGGACGAAACGAGCAGTACTTC | CASSKQPGQGRNEQYF